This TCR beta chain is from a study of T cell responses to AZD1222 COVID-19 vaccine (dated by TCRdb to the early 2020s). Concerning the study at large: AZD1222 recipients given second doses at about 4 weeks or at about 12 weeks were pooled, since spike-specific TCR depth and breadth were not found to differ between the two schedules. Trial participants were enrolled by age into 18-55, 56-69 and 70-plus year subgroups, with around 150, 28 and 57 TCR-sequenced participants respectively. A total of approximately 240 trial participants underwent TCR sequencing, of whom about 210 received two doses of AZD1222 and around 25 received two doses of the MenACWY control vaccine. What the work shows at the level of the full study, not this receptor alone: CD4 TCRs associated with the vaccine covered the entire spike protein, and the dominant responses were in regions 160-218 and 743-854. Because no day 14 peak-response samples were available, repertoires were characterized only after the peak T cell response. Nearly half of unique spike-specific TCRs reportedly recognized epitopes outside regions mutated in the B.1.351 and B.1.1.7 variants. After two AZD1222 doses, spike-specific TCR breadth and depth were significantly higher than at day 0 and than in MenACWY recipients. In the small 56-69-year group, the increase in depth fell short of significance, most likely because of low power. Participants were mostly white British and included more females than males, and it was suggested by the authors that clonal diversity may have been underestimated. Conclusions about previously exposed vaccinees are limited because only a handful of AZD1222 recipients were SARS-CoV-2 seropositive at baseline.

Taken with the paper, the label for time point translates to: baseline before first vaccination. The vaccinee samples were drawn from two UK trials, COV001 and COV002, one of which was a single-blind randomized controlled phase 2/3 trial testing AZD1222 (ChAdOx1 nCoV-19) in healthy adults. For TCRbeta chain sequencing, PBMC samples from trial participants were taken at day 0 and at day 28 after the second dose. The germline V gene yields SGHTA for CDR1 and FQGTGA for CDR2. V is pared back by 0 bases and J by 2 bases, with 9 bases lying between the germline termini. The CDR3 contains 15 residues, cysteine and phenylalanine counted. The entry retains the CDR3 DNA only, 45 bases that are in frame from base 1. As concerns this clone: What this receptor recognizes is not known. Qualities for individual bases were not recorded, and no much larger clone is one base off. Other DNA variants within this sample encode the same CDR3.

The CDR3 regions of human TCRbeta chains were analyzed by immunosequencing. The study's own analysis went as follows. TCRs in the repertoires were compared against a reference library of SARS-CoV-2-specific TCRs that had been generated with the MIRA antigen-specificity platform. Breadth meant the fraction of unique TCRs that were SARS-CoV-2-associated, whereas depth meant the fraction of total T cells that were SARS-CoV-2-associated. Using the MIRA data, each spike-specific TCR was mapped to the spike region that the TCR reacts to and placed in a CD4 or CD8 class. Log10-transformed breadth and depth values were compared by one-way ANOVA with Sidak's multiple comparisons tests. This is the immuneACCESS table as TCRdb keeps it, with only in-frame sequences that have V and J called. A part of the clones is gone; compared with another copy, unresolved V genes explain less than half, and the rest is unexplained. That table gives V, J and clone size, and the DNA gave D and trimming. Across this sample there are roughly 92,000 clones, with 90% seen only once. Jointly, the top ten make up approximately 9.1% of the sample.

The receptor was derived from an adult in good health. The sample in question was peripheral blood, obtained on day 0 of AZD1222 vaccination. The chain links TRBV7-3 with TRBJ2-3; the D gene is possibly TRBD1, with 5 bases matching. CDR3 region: CASSLTGASTDTQYF. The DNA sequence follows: TGTGCCAGCAGCTTAACAGGGGCGTCCACAGATACGCAGTATTTT.